What follows are 17 T cell receptor beta chains derived from one specimen sequenced in a study of cytomegalovirus exposure and HLA in healthy donors. Primers for the PCR totalled 60 Vbeta and 13 Jbeta. Some clones are missing from TCRdb's copy, which holds only in-frame ones; the method was immunoSEQ multiplex PCR. The sample holds about 120,000 clones, approximately 65% seen once. The sequenced material came from PBMCs. The origin of the receptors is a man aged 18 to 30 in good health and CMV-seronegative.

This clone was counted between two and nine times. The rearrangement uses TRBV4-2 and TRBJ2-1, with 12 bases lining up with TRBD2. From germline, CDR1 is LGHNA and CDR2 YNFKEQ. This CDR3 contains 16 residues. Trimming removed 3 bases from V and 3 bases from J; junction bases left unmatched: 3. The CDR3 loop reads CASSQASGGVYNEQFF. In DNA, the CDR3 is TGTGCCAGCAGCCAGGCTAGCGGGGGGGTCTACAATGAGCAGTTCTTC.

The chain has TRBV5-4 and TRBJ2-4; tentative D call: TRBD2 (6 bases). Trimming took off 3 bases at V and 7 bases at J, with 11 bases between the two ends. This CDR3 has 13 amino acids. In germline, CDR1 is SGHNT, CDR2 YYREEE (reference sequence). The chain's CDR3 is CASSSPGGNIQYF. The DNA for the CDR3 is TGTGCCAGCAGCTCGCCCGGGGGTAACATTCAGTACTTC.

The rearrangement joins TRBV4-3 to TRBJ2-3; TRBD2 matches at 12 bases. CDR1 is LGHNA, CDR2 YSLEER, per germline. The V gene end was trimmed by 0 bases and the J gene end by 5 bases; junction bases not matched to a gene: 6. This CDR3 contains 17 residues. CDR3 in amino acids: CASSQDASGRVVDTQYF. CDR3 DNA: TGCGCCAGCAGCCAAGATGCTAGCGGGAGGGTTGTAGATACGCAGTATTTT.

The chain combines TRBV5-1 with TRBJ1-1, with TRBD1 identical over 7 bases. J gave up 1 base and V 3 bases, and 9 bases lay outside the gene matches. The germline V gene has CDR1 SGHRS and CDR2 YFSETQ. The CDR3 length is 16 residues. CDR3 loop: CASSSQVTGTNTEAFF. CDR3 DNA sequence: TGCGCCAGCAGCTCCCAAGTGACAGGGACGAACACTGAAGCTTTCTTT.

In nucleotides, the CDR3 is TGTGCCACCAACCCAGCCCCCGGACAGCATGAGCAGTTCTTC. Its translation: CATNPAPGQHEQFF. The chain links TRBV15 to TRBJ2-1; tentative D call: TRBD1 (6 bases). Germline CDR1 is LNHNV and CDR2 is YYDKDF (reference sequence). The V end lost 7 bases, the J end lost 8 bases, and 18 bases lay between the germline ends. The length of the CDR3 is 14 residues.

This clone was detected only a few times. This sequence joins TRBV5-1 and TRBJ2-1; TRBD1 matches at 7 bases. V lost 1 base to trimming and J lost 9 bases; unmatched junction nucleotides: 4. The length of the CDR3 is 13 residues. Germline loops: CDR1 SGHRS, CDR2 YFSETQ. CDR3 in DNA: TGCGCCAGCAGCTTGATAGGGACAGCTGAGCAGTTCTTC. Translating it yields CASSLIGTAEQFF.

V usage is TRBV7-9 and J usage is TRBJ2-3; 8 bases agree with TRBD2. With V trimmed by 8 bases and J by 7 bases, 8 bases remained unmatched. The CDR3 covers 13 residues. Per the germline V gene, CDR1 is SEHNR and CDR2 is FQNEAQ (reference sequence). The CDR3 sequence is CASLQREKNTQYF. CDR3 in DNA: TGTGCCAGCCTCCAGCGGGAGAAGAATACGCAGTATTTT. The full variable domain, in which reference TRBV7-9 and TRBJ2-3 provide the parts outside the CDR3, is DTGVSQNPRHKITKRGQNVTFRCDPISEHNRLYWYRQTLGQGPEFLTYFQNEAQLEKSRLLSDRFSAERPKGSFSTLEIQRTEQGDSAMYLCASLQREKNTQYFGPGTRLTVL.

This clone was seen only a few times. The chain's CDR3 is CASSSTGGPFYEQYF. As DNA, the CDR3 is TGTGCCAGCAGCTCTACAGGGGGACCCTTCTACGAGCAGTACTTC. The V call is TRBV7-6, the J call TRBJ2-5, with 8 bases lining up with TRBD1. Judging by the DNA end, TRBJ2-7 fits better; the J call may be wrong. The CDR3 totals 15 residues. Looked up from germline, CDR1 is SGHVS and CDR2 is FNYEAQ.

The chain has TRBV7-9 and TRBJ2-4; tentatively, D is TRBD1 (6 bases). Germline V gene lookup returns CDR1 SEHNR and CDR2 FQNEAQ (reference sequence). Trimming cost V 5 bases and J 13 bases, with 15 bases left between them. The CDR3 is 12 amino acids. The CDR3 DNA is TGTGCCAGCAGCCCCAGGGGTGTCGGACAGTACTTC. It specifies CASSPRGVGQYF.

This clone was seen more than once but under ten times. This sequence joins TRBV28 and TRBJ2-5; D is uncertain. The tail of the sequence fits TRBJ2-7 better, so the J call may be wrong. The CDR3 has 11 amino acids. Germline V gene data show CDR1 as MDHEN and CDR2 as SYDVKM. The CDR3 sequence: CASSLGYEQYF. The CDR3 region has the DNA TGTGCCAGCAGTTTGGGCTACGAGCAGTACTTC.

The genes are TRBV29-1 and TRBJ2-3; 8 bases map to TRBD2. The CDR3 is 14 amino acids. Germline V gene sequence: CDR1 SQVTM, CDR2 ANQGSEA. The V and J ends lost 7 bases and 2 bases, in that order; junction bases with no gene match: 8. The DNA for the CDR3 is TGCAGCGGCCGGGAGGGTTCCCTCACAGATACGCAGTATTTT. Its protein is CSGREGSLTDTQYF.

The chain employs TRBV9 and TRBJ2-1; TRBD2 aligns across 10 bases. The V segment lost 0 bases and the J segment 7 bases; nucleotides outside the gene matches: 10. The CDR3 runs to 17 residues. Germline V CDR1 and CDR2: SGDLS, YYNGEE. The CDR3 DNA is TGTGCCAGCAGCGTAGATTACAGCGGGGGGGCCGGTAATGAGCAGTTCTTC. This sequence encodes CASSVDYSGGAGNEQFF.

The chain joins TRBV14 to TRBJ2-1; D perhaps matches TRBD2 (6 bases). Trimming removed 5 bases from V and 7 bases from J, with 18 bases in between. Germline CDR1 SGHDN, CDR2 FVKESK. The CDR3 is made up of 15 amino acids. CDR3 residues: CASSIGGATRNEQFF. For the CDR3, the DNA is TGTGCCAGCAGCATTGGAGGGGCCACGAGGAATGAGCAGTTCTTC.

The rearrangement joins TRBV2 to TRBJ1-4; the D is unclear. This CDR3 region has 13 residues. V was trimmed by 4 bases and J by 2 bases, leaving 5 bases between them. The germline gives CDR1 SNHLY, CDR2 FYNNEI. The CDR3, as DNA: TGTGCCAGCAGTGGCAGGACTAATGAAAAACTGTTTTTT. This translates into CASSGRTNEKLFF.

This clone was counted between two and nine times. The chain couples TRBV19 to TRBJ2-3, with a possible D match to TRBD1 (5 bases). The CDR3 has 12 residues. Trimming took 7 bases from V and 6 from J, leaving 11 bases between them. Germline loops: CDR1 LNHDA, CDR2 SQIVND (reference sequence). CDR3 sequence: CASNTGHDTQYF. The CDR3 DNA follows: TGTGCCAGTAACACCGGACACGATACGCAGTATTTT.

On this clone itself: This specimen includes other DNA sequences encoding the same CDR3. The chain is built from TRBV5-1 and TRBJ2-7; a weak D match, TRBD1 (6 bases). Trimming removed 0 bases from V and 4 bases from J, with 11 bases in between. The CDR3 spans 14 residues. Per germline, CDR1 SGHRS and CDR2 YFSETQ. The CDR3 DNA reads TGCGCCAGCAGCTTGGGGACAGCGAATTACGAGCAGTACTTC. Translating gives CASSLGTANYEQYF.

This clone has only one observation. An end of the junction does not agree with germline; a read error may underlie this. V and J are TRBV7-9 and TRBJ1-5; 7 bases map to TRBD1. The CDR3 covers 14 residues. Germline V lookup: CDR1 SEHNR, CDR2 FQNEAQ (reference sequence). The CDR3 protein is CSSSPGQANQPQHF. CDR3 sequence (DNA): TGTTCCAGCAGCCCAGGACAGGCAAATCAGCCCCAGCATTTT.